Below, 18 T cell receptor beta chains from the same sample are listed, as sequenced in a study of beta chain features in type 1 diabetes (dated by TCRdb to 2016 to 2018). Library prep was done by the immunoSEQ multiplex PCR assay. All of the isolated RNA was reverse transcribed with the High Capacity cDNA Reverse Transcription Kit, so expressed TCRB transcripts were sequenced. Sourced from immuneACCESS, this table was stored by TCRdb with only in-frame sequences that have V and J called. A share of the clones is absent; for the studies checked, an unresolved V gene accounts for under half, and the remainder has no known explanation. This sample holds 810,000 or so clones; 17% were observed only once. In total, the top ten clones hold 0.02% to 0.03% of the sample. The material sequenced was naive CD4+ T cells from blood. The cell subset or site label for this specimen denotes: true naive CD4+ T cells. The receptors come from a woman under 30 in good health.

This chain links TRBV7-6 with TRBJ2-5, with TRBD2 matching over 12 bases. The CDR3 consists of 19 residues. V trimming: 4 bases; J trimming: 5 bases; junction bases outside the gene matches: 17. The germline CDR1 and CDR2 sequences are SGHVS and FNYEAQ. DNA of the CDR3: TGTGCCAGCAGCTCCCGCGCCTCCTCTAGCGGGAGGGCCGTGGAGACCCAGTACTTC. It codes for CASSSRASSSGRAVETQYF.

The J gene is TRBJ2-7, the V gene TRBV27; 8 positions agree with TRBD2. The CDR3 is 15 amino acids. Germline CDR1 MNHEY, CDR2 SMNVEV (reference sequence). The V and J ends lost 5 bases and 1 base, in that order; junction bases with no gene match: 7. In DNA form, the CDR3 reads TGTGCCAGCAGTCGAGGGACTAGAGGTTCCTACGAGCAGTACTTC. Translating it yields CASSRGTRGSYEQYF.

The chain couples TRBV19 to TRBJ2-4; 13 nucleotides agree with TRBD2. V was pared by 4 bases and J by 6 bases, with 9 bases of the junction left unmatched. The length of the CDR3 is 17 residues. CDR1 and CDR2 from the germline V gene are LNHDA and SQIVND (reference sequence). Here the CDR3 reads CASSTRTSGSSVNIQYF. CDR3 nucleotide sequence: TGTGCCAGTAGTACCCGGACTAGCGGGAGCTCTGTAAACATTCAGTACTTC.

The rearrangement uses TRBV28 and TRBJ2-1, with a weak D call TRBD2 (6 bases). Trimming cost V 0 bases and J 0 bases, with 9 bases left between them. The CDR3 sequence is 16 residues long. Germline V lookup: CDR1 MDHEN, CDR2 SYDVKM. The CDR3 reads CASSLWRGSSYNEQFF. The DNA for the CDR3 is TGTGCCAGCAGTTTATGGCGGGGAAGCTCCTACAATGAGCAGTTCTTC.

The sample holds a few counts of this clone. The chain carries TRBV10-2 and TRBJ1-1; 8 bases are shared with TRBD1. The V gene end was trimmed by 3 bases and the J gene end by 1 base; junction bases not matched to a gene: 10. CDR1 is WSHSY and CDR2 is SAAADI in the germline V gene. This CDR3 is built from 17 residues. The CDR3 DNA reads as TGCGCCAGCAGTGACCCGAACTCTGGACAGGGGAACACTGAAGCTTTCTTT. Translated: CASSDPNSGQGNTEAFF.

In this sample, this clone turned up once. The chain's CDR3 is CASSLEGGSYNEQFF. In nucleotides, the CDR3 is TGTGCCAGCAGTTTGGAGGGGGGATCCTACAATGAGCAGTTCTTC. The V gene is TRBV28, the J gene TRBJ2-1, with D perhaps being TRBD1 or TRBD2 (6 bases each). Germline CDR1 and CDR2: MDHEN and SYDVKM. CDR3 length: 15 residues. The V gene lost 3 bases and the J gene lost 1 base, with 10 bases spanning the gap.

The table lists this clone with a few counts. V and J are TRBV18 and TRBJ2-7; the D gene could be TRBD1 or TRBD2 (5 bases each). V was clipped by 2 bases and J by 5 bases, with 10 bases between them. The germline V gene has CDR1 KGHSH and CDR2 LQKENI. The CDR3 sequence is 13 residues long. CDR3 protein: CASSPGGTHEQYF. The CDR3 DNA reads TGTGCCAGCTCACCAGGTGGGACCCACGAGCAGTACTTC. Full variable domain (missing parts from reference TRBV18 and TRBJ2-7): NAGVMQNPRHLVRRRGQEARLRCSPMKGHSHVYWYRQLPEEGLKFMVYLQKENIIDESGMPKERFSAEFPKEGPSILRIQQVVRGDSAAYFCASSPGGTHEQYFGPGTRLTVT.

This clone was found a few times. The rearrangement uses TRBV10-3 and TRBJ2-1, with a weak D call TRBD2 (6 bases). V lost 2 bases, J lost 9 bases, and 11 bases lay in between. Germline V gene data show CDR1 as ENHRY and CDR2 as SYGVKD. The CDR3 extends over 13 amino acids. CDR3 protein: CAISEAGRGEQFF. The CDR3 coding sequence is TGTGCCATCAGTGAGGCGGGGAGAGGTGAGCAGTTCTTC.

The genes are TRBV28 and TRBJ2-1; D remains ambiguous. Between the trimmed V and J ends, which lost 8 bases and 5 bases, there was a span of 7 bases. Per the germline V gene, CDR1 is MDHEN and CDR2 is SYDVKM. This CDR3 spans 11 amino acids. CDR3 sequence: CASSTDNEQFF. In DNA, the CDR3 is TGTGCCAGCTCGACCGACAATGAGCAGTTCTTC.

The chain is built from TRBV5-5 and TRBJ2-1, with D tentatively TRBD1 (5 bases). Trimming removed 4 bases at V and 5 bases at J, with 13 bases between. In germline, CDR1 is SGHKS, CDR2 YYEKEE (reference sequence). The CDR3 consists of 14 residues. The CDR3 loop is CASSQGQGNNEQFF. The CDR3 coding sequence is TGTGCCAGCAGCCAAGGCCAGGGAAACAATGAGCAGTTCTTC.

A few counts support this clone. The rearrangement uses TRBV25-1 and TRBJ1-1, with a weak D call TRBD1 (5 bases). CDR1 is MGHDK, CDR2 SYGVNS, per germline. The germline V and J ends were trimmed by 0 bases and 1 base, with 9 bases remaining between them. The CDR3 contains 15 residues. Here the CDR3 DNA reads TGTGCCAGCAGTGAATATCCAGGGAAGAACACTGAAGCTTTCTTT. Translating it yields CASSEYPGKNTEAFF.

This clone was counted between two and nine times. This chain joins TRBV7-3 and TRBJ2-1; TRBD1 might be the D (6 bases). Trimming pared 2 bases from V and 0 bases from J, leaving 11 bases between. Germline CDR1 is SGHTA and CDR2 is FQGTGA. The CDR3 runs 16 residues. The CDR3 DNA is TGTGCCAGCAGCTTAGGGGGACACAGCTCCTACAATGAGCAGTTCTTC. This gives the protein CASSLGGHSSYNEQFF.

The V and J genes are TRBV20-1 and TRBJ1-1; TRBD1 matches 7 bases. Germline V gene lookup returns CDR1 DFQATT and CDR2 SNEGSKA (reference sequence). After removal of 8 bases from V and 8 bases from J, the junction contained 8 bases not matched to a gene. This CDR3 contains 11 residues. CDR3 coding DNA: TGCAGTACGACCGGGACAGTCGAAGCTTTCTTT. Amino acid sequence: CSTTGTVEAFF.

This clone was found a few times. The CDR3 DNA follows: TGTGCCAGCTCAAGAAGCACAGGGAAGGCTTTCTTT. Protein product: CASSRSTGKAFF. The V gene is TRBV18, the J gene TRBJ1-1; TRBD1 is a possible D gene (6 bases). There are 12 residues in the CDR3. The ends were cut back, 5 bases at V and 11 bases at J, with 15 bases in the middle. Germline-derived CDR1 and CDR2 are KGHSH and LQKENI.

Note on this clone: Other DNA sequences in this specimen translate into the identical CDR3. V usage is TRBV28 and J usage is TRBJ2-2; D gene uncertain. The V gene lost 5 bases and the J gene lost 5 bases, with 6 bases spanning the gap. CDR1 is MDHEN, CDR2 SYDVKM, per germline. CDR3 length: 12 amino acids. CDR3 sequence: CASSSNTGELFF. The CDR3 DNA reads TGTGCCAGCAGTAGTAATACCGGGGAGCTGTTTTTT.

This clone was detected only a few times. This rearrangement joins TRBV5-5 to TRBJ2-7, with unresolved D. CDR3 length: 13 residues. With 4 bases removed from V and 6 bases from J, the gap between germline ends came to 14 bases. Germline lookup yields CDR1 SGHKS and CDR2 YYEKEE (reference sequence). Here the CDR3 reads CASSPGWSGEQYF. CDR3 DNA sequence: TGTGCCAGCAGCCCTGGGTGGTCGGGCGAGCAGTACTTC.

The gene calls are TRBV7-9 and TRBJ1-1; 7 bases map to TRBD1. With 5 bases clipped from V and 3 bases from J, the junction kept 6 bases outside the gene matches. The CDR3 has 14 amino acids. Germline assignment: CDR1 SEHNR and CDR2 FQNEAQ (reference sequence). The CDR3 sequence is CASSGDSRDTEAFF. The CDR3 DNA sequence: TGTGCCAGCAGCGGGGACAGTAGGGACACTGAAGCTTTCTTT.

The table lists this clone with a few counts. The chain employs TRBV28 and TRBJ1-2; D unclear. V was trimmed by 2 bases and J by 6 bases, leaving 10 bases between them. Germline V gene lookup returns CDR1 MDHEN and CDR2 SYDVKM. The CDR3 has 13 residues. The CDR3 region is CASSLRDLNGYTF. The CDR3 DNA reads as TGTGCCAGCAGTTTACGTGACCTGAATGGCTACACCTTC.